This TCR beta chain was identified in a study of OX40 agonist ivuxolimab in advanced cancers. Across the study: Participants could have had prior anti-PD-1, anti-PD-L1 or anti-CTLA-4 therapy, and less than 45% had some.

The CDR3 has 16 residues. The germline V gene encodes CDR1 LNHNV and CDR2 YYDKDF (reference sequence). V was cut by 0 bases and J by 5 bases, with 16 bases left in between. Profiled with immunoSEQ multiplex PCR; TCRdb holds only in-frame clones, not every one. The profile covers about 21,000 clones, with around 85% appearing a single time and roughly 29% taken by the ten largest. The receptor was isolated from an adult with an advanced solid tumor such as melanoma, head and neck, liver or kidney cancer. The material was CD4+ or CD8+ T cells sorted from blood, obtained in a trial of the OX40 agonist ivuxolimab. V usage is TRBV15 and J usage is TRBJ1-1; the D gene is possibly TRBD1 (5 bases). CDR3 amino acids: CATSRDPGGTRTEAFF. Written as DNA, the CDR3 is TGTGCCACCAGCAGAGACCCGGGGGGGACCAGGACTGAAGCTTTCTTT. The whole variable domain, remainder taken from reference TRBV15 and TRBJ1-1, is DAMVIQNPRYQVTQFGKPVTLSCSQTLNHNVMYWYQQKSSQAPKLLFHYYDKDFNNEADTPDNFQSRRPNTSFCFLDIRSPGLGDTAMYLCATSRDPGGTRTEAFFGQGTRLTVV.